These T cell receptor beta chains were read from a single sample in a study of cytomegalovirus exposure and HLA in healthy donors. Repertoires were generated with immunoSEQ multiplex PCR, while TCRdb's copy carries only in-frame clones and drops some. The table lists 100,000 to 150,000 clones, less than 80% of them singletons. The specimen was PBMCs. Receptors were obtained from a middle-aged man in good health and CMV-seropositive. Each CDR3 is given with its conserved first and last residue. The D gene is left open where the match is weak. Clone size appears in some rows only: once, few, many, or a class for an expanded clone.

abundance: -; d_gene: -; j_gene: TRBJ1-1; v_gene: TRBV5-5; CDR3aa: CASSLGHLRNTEAFF; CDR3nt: TGTGCCAGCAGCTTGGGACATCTTAGGAACACTGAAGCTTTCTTT
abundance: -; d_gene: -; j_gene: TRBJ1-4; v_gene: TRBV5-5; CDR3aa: CASRNRRGNGNEKLFF; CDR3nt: TGTGCCAGCAGAAACCGTCGGGGGAACGGGAATGAAAAACTGTTTTTT
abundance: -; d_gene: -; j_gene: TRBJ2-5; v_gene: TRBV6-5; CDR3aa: CASSYGGTYQETQYF; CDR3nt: TGTGCCAGCAGTTACGGCGGGACGTACCAAGAGACCCAGTACTTC
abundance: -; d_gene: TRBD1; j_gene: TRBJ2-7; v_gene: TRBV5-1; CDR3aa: CASSPLAGGSYEQYF; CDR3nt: TGCGCCAGCAGCCCATTAGCAGGGGGCTCCTACGAGCAGTACTTC
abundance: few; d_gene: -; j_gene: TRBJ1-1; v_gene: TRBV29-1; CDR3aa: CSVWVRGGTEAFF; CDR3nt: TGCAGCGTCTGGGTACGGGGAGGGACTGAAGCTTTCTTT
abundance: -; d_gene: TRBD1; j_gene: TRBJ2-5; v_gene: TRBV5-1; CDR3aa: CASSPDRGVQETQYF; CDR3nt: TGCGCCAGCAGCCCGGACAGGGGCGTACAAGAGACCCAGTACTTC
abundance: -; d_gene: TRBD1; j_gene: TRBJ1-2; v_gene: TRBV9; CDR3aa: CASSGLGQGKYGYTF; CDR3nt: TGTGCCAGCAGCGGACTTGGACAGGGGAAATATGGCTACACCTTC
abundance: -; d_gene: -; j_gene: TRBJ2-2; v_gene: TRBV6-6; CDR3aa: CASSYSTGTGELFF; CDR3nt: TGTGCCAGCAGTTACTCGACAGGCACCGGGGAGCTGTTTTTT
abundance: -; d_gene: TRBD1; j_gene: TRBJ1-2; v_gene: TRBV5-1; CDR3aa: CASSLGQGALDGYTF; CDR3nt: TGCGCCAGCAGCTTGGGACAGGGGGCCCTCGATGGCTACACCTTC
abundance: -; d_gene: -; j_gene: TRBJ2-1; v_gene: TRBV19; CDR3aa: CASREVAFTYNEQFF; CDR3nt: TGTGCCAGTAGGGAGGTAGCGTTTACCTACAATGAGCAGTTCTTC
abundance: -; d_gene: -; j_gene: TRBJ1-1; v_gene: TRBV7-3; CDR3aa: CASSLNRESTEAFF; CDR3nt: TGTGCCAGCAGCCTAAACAGGGAGAGCACTGAAGCTTTCTTT
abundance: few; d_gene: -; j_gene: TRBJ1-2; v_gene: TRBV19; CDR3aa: CASRLGHGYTF; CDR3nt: TGTGCCAGTAGGCTGGGCCATGGCTACACCTTC
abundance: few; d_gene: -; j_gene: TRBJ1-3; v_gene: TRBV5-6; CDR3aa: CASTLGGGGNTIYF; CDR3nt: TGTGCCAGCACCTTGGGGGGCGGTGGAAACACCATATATTTT
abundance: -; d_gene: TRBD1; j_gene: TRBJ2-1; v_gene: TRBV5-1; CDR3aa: CASSFEGASYNEQFF; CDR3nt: TGCGCCAGCAGCTTCGAGGGGGCCTCCTACAATGAGCAGTTCTTC
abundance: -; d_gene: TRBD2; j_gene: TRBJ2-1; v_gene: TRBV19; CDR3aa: CASSSVSAGGQAEQFF; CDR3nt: TGTGCCAGTAGTTCGGTTTCTGCGGGGGGGCAGGCTGAGCAGTTCTTC
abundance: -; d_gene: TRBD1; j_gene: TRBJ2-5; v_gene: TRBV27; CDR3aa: CASSWTGAETQYF; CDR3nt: TGTGCCAGCAGTTGGACAGGGGCCGAGACCCAGTACTTC
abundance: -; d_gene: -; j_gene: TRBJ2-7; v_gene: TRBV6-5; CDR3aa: CASRDFLGEQYF; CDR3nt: TGTGCCTCCCGGGACTTTTTAGGCGAGCAGTACTTC
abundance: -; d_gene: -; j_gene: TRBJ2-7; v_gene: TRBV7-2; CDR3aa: CASSHSSVSYEQYF; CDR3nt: TGTGCCAGCAGCCACTCTAGCGTCTCCTACGAGCAGTACTTC
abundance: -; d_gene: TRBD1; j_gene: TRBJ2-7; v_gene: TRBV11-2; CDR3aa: CASSFLQGENYEQYF; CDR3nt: TGTGCCAGCAGCTTTCTTCAGGGGGAGAACTACGAGCAGTACTTC
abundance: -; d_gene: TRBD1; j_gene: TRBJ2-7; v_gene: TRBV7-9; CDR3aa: CASSPWTGSAYEQYF; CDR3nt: TGTGCCAGCAGCCCTTGGACAGGGAGCGCCTACGAGCAGTACTTC
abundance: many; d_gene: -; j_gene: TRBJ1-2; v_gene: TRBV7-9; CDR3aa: CASSAGSTGGRYGYTF; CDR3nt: TGTGCCAGCAGCGCTGGCTCGACAGGAGGACGCTATGGCTACACCTTC
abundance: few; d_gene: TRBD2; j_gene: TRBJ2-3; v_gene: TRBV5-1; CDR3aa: CASSPGGLAGFTDTQYF; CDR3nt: TGCGCCAGCAGCCCGGGAGGGCTAGCGGGATTCACAGATACGCAGTATTTT
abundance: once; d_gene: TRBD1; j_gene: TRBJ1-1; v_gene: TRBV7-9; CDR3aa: CASSRQGLGTEAFF; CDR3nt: TGTGCCAGCAGCCGACAGGGTCTGGGCACTGAAGCTTTCTTT
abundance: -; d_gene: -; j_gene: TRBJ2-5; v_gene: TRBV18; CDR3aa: CASSPTRETQYF; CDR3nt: TGTGCCAGCTCACCAACCCGGGAGACCCAGTACTTC
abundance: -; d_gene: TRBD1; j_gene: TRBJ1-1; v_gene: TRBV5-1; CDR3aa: CASSFQGAHMNTEAFF; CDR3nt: TGCGCCAGCAGCTTTCAGGGGGCCCACATGAACACTGAAGCTTTCTTT
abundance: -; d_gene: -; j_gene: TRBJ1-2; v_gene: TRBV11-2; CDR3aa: CASSFGERAGGYTF; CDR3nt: TGTGCCAGCAGCTTTGGCGAGCGGGCGGGGGGCTACACCTTC
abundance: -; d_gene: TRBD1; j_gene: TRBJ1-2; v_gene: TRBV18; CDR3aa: CASSPRTGGNYGYTF; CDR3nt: TGTGCCAGCTCACCCAGGACAGGGGGGAACTATGGCTACACCTTC
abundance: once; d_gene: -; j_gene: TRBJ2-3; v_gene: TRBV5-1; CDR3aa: CASTTGALSTDTQYF; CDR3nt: TGCGCCAGCACTACGGGAGCCCTTAGCACAGATACGCAGTATTTT
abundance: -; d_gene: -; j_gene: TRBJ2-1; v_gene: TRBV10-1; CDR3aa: CASSESEADSYNEQFF; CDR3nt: TGCGCCAGCAGTGAGTCTGAAGCGGACTCCTACAATGAGCAGTTCTTC
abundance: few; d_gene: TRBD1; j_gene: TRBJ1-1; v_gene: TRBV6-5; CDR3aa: CASFRDSNMNTEAFF; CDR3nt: TGTGCCAGCTTTCGGGACAGTAATATGAACACTGAAGCTTTCTTT
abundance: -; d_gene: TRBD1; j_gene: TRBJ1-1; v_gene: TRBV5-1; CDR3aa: CASSSTGKPEAFF; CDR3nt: TGCGCCAGCAGCTCGACAGGGAAGCCTGAAGCTTTCTTT
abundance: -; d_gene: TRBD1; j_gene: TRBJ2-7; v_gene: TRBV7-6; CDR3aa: CASSLRGQTYEQYF; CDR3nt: TGTGCCAGCAGCTTAAGGGGGCAGACCTACGAGCAGTACTTC
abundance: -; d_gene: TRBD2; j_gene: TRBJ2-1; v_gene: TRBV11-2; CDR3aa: CASSTRTSGLYNELFF; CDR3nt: TGTGCCAGCAGCACGAGGACTAGCGGACTTTACAATGAGTTGTTCTTC
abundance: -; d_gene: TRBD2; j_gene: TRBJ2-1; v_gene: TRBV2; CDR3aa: CASMTSGGSYNEQFF; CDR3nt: TGTGCCAGCATGACTAGCGGAGGCTCCTACAATGAGCAGTTCTTC
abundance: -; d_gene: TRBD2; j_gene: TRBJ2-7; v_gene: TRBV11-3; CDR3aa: CASSLVRGLGEEQYF; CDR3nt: TGTGCCAGCAGCTTAGTGCGGGGGTTAGGAGAGGAGCAGTACTTC
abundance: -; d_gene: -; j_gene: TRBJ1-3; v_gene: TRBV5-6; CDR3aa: CASSLGAGNTIYF; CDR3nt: TGTGCCAGCAGCTTGGGGGCGGGGAACACCATATATTTT
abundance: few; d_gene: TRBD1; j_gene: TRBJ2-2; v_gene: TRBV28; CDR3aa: CASRKATGYTGELFF; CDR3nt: TGTGCCAGCAGAAAAGCGACAGGGTACACCGGGGAGCTGTTTTTT
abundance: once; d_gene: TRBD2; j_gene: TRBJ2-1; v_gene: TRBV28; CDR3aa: CASSPRWGGYNEQFF; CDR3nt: TGTGCCAGCAGTCCCCGGTGGGGGGGGTACAATGAGCAGTTCTTC
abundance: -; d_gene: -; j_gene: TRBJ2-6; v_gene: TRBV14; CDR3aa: CASSPWSEAGGPSGANVLTF; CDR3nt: TGTGCCAGCAGCCCTTGGAGCGAGGCAGGAGGGCCCTCTGGGGCCAACGTCCTGACTTTC
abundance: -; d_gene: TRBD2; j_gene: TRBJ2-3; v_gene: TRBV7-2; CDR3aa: CASSLTGGIGTDTQYF; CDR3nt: TGTGCCAGCAGCTTAACGGGGGGGATCGGTACAGATACGCAGTATTTT
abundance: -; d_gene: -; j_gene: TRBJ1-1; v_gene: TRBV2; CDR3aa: CASSVSQDTEAFF; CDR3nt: TGTGCCAGCAGTGTCTCCCAGGACACTGAAGCTTTCTTT
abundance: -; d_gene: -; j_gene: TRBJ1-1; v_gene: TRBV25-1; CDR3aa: CASSELKRGGRTEAFF; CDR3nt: TGTGCCAGCAGTGAATTGAAGAGGGGGGGTCGGACTGAAGCTTTCTTT
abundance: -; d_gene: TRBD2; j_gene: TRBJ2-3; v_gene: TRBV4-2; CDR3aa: CASSHGLAQDTQYF; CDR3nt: TGTGCCAGCAGCCACGGACTAGCCCAAGATACGCAGTATTTT
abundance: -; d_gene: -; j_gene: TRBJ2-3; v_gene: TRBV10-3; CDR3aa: CAISLGARDTQYF; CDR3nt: TGTGCCATCAGCCTAGGCGCGCGAGATACGCAGTATTTT
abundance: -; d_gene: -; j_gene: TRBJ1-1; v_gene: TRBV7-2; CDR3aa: CASSPGGRVTEAFF; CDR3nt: TGTGCCAGCAGCCCCGGGGGGAGGGTCACTGAAGCTTTCTTT
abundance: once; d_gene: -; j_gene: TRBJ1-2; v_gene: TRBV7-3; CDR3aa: CASSPSGALANYGYTF; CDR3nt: TGTGCCAGCAGCCCCTCAGGGGCCTTAGCTAACTATGGCTACACCTTC
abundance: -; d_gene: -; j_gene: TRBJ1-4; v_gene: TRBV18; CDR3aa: CASSPGRQLNEKLFF; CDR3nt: TGTGCCAGCTCACCTGGACGACAGCTAAATGAAAAACTGTTTTTT
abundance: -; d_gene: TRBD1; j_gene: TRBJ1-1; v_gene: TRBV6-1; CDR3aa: CAATYNEGARAEAFF; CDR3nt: TGTGCCGCAACCTACAATGAGGGGGCGAGGGCTGAAGCTTTCTTT
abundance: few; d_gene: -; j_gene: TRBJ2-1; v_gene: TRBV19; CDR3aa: CASSIFLSSYNEQFF; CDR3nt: TGTGCCAGTAGTATATTCCTCAGCTCCTACAATGAGCAGTTCTTC
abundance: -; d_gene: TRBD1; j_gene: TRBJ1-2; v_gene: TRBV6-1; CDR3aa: CASRPGQGQPGGYTF; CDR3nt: TGTGCCAGCAGGCCCGGACAGGGCCAACCGGGTGGCTACACCTTC
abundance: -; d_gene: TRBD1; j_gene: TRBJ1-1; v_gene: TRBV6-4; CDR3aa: CASSDQTGGNTEAFF; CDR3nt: TGTGCCAGCAGTGACCAGACAGGGGGTAACACTGAAGCTTTCTTT
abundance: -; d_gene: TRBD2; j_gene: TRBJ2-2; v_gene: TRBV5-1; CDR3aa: CASSEIAGLNTGELFF; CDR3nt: TGCGCCAGCAGCGAAATAGCGGGACTGAACACCGGGGAGCTGTTTTTT